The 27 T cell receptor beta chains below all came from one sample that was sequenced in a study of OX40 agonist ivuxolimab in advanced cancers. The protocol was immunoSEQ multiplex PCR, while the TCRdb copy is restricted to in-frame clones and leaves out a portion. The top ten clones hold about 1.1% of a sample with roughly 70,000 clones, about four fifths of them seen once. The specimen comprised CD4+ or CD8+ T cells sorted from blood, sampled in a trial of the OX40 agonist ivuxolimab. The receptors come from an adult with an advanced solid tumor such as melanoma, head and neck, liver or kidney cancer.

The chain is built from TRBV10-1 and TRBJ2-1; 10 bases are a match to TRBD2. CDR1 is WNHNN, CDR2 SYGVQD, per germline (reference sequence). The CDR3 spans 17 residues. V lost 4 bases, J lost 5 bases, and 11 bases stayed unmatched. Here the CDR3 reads CASSAERGGLGHNEQFF. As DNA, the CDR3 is TGCGCCAGCAGTGCCGAGCGGGGGGGCCTTGGACACAATGAGCAGTTCTTC.

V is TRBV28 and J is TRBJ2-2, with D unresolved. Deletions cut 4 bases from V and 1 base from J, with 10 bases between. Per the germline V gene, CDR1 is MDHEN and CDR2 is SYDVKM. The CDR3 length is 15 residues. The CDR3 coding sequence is TGTGCCAGCAGTTGGGGATCCCTGAACACCGGGGAGCTGTTTTTT. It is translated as CASSWGSLNTGELFF.

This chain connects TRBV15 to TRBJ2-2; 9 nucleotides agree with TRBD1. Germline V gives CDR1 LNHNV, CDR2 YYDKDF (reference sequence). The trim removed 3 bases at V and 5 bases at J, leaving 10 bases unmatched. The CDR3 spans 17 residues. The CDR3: CATSSFWDRATTGELFF. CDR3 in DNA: TGTGCCACCAGCAGTTTCTGGGACAGGGCTACAACCGGGGAGCTGTTTTTT.

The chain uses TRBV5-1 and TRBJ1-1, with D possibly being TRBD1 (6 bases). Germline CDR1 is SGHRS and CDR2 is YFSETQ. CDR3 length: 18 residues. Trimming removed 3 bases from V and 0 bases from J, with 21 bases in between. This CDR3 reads CASSSPSGGGLMNTEAFF. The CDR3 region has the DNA TGCGCCAGCAGCTCCCCCTCGGGGGGGGGCCTAATGAACACTGAAGCTTTCTTT.

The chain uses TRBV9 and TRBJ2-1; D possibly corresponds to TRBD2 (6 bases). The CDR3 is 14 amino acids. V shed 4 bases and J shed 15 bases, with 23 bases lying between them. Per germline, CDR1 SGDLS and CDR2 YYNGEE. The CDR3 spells CASSSRGVAGLLFF. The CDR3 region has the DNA TGTGCCAGCAGCTCGCGCGGGGTGGCGGGCCTCCTGTTCTTC.

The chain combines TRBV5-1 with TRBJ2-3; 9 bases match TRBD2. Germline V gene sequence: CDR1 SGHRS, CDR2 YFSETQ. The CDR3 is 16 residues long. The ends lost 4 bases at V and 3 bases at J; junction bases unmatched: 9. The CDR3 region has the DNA TGCGCCAGCAGCGTGGTCCCTAGCGGGGTAACAGATACGCAGTATTTT. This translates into CASSVVPSGVTDTQYF.

The CDR3: CAWSAAGNQPQHF. CDR3 sequence (DNA): TGTGCCTGGAGCGCCGCAGGTAATCAGCCCCAGCATTTT. The V gene is TRBV30, the J gene TRBJ1-5; no definite D call. V was cut by 3 bases and J by 4 bases, with 10 bases left in between. This CDR3 is built from 13 residues. The V gene's germline CDR1 is GTSNPN and CDR2 SVGIG (reference sequence).

CDR3: CASSSSGQGATEQYF. CDR3 DNA: TGTGCCAGCAGCTCCTCCGGACAGGGGGCTACCGAGCAGTACTTC. The chain employs TRBV11-3 and TRBJ2-7; 11 bases agree with TRBD1. CDR1 is SGHNT and CDR2 is YENEEA in the germline V gene. The CDR3 has 15 residues. J gave up 6 bases and V 4 bases, and 8 bases lay outside the gene matches.

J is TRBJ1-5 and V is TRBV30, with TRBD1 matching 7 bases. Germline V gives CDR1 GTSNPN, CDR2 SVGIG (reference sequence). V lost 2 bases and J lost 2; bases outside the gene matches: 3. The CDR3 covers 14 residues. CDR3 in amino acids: CAWSQGQRNQPQHF. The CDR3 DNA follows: TGTGCCTGGAGTCAGGGACAGCGCAATCAGCCCCAGCATTTT. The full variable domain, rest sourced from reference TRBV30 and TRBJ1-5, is SQTIHQWPATLVQPVGSPLSLECTVEGTSNPNLYWYRQAAGRGLQLLFYSVGIGQISSEVPQNLSASRPQDRQFILSSKKLLLSDSGFYLCAWSQGQRNQPQHFGDGTRLSIL.

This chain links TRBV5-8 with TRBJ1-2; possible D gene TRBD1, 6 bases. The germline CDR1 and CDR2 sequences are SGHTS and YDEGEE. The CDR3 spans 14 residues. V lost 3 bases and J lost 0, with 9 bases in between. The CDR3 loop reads CASSSGQPNYGYTF. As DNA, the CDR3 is TGTGCCAGCAGCTCGGGACAACCTAACTATGGCTACACCTTC.

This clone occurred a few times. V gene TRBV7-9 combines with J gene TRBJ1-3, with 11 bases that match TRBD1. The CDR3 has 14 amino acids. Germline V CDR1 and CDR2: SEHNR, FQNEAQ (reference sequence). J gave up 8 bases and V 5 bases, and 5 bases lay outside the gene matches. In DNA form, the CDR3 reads TGTGCCAGCAGCCTCGGACAGGGGGCGGACACCATATATTTT. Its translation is CASSLGQGADTIYF.

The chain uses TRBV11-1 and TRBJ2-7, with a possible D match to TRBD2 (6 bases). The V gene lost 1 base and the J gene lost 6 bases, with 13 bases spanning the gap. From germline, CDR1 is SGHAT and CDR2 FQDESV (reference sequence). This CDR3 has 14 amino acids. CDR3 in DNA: TGTGCCAGCAGCTTAGGACTAGGGGTTGGCGAGCAGTACTTC. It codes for CASSLGLGVGEQYF.

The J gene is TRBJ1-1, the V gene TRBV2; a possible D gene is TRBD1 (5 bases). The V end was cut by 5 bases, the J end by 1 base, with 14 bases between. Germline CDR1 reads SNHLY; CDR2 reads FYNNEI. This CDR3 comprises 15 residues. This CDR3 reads CASSRQPQGNTEAFF. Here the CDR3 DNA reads TGTGCCAGCAGTAGACAACCTCAGGGGAACACTGAAGCTTTCTTT.

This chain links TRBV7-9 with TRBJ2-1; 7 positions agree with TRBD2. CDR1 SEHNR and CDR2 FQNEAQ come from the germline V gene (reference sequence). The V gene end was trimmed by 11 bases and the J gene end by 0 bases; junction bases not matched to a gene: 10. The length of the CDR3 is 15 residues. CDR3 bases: TGTGCCGGCTCAAAAGCGGGGATCTCCTACAATGAGCAGTTCTTC. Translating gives CAGSKAGISYNEQFF.

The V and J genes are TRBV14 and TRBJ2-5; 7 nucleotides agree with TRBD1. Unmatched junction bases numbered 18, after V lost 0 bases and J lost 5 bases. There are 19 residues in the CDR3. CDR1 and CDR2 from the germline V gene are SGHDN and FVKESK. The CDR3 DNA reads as TGTGCCAGCAGCCAAGAAAAAGGACCGAGACAGGGCCAGAGGGAGACCCAGTACTTC. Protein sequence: CASSQEKGPRQGQRETQYF.

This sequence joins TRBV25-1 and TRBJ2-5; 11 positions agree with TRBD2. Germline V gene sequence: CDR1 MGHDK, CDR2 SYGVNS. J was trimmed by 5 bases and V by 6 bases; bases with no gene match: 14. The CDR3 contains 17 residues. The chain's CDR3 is CASSPWGSGGAEETQYF. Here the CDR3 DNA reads TGTGCCAGCAGCCCCTGGGGTAGCGGGGGGGCGGAGGAGACCCAGTACTTC.

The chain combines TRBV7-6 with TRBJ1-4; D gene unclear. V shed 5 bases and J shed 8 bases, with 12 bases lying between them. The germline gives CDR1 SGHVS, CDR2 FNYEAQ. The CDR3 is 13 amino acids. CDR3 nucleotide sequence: TGTGCCAGCAGCCAGACGGGTTACGAAAAACTGTTTTTT. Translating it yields CASSQTGYEKLFF.

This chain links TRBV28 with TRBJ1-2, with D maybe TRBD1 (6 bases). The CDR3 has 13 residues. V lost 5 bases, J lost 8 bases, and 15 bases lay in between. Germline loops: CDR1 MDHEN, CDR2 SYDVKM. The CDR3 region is CASSDTGQGGYTF. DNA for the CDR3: TGTGCCAGCAGTGATACAGGGCAGGGGGGCTACACCTTC.

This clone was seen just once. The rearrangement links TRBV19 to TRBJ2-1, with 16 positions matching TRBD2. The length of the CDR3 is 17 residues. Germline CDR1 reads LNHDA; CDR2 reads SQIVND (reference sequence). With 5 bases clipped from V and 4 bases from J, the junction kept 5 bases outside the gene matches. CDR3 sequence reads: CASSLGTSGGGYNEQFF. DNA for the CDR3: TGTGCCAGTAGTCTCGGGACTAGCGGGGGGGGATACAATGAGCAGTTCTTC. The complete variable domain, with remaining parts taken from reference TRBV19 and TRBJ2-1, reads DGGITQSPKYLFRKEGQNVTLSCEQNLNHDAMYWYRQDPGQGLRLIYYSQIVNDFQKGDIAEGYSVSREKKESFPLTVTSAQKNPTAFYLCASSLGTSGGGYNEQFFGPGTRLTVL.

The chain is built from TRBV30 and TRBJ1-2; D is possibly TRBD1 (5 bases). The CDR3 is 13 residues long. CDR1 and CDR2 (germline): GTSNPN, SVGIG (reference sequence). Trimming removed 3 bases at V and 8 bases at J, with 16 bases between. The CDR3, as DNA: TGTGCCTGGAGGACGTCTCTGGGGCTCGGCTACACCTTC. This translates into CAWRTSLGLGYTF.

The CDR3 protein is CAWSFGGGTSSTDTQYF. CDR3 coding DNA: TGTGCCTGGAGCTTTGGGGGGGGAACATCTAGCACAGATACGCAGTATTTT. The V gene is TRBV30, the J gene TRBJ2-3; 7 bases fit TRBD2. V lost 3 bases, J lost 0 bases, and 12 bases stayed unmatched. The CDR3 sequence is 17 residues long. Germline CDR1 and CDR2: GTSNPN and SVGIG (reference sequence).

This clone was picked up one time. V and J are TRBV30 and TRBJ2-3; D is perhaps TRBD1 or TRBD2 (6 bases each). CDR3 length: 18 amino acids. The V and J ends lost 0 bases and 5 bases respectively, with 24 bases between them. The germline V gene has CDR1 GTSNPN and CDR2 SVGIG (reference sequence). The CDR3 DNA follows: TGTGCCTGGAGTGTCAGTGATACGGGGGCTTACGGGGGAGATACGCAGTATTTT. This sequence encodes CAWSVSDTGAYGGDTQYF.

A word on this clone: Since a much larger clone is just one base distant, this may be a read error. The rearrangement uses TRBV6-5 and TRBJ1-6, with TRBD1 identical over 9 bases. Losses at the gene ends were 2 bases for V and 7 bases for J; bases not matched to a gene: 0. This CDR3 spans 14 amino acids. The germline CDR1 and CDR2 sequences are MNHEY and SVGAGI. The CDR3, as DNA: TGTGCCAGCAGTTACGACAGGGGGAATTCACCCCTCCACTTT. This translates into CASSYDRGNSPLHF.

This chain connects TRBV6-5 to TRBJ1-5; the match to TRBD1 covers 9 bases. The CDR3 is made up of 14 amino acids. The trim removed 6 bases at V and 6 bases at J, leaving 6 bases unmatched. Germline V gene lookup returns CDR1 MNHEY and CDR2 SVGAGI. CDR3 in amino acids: CASSSTGGLQPQHF. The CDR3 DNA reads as TGTGCCAGCAGCAGTACAGGGGGCCTTCAGCCCCAGCATTTT.

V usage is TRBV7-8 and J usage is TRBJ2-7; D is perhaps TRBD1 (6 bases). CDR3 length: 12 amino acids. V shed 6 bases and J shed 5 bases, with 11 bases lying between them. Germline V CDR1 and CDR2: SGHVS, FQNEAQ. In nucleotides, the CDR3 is TGTGCCAGCAGAACAGGGATCAACGAGCAGTACTTC. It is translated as CASRTGINEQYF. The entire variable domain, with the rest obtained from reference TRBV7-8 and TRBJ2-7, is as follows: GAGVSQSPRYKVAKRGQDVALRCDPISGHVSLFWYQQALGQGPEFLTYFQNEAQLDKSGLPSDRFFAERPEGSVSTLKIQRTQQEDSAVYLCASRTGINEQYFGPGTRLTVT.

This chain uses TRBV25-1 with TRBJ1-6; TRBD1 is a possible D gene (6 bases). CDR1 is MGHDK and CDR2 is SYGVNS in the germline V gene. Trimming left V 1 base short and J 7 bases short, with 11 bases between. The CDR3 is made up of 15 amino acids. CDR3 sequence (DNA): TGTGCCAGCAGTGAATCCGGACAGAGGAATTCACCCCTCCACTTT. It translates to CASSESGQRNSPLHF.

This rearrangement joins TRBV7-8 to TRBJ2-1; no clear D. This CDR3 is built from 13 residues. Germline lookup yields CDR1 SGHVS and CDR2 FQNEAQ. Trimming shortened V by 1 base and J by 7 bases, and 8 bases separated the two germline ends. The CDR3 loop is CASSLGGPNEQFF. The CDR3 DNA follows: TGTGCCAGCAGCTTAGGAGGCCCTAATGAGCAGTTCTTC.